Sequencing of this T cell receptor beta chain was carried out in a study of blood T cell repertoires in COVID-19 (dated by TCRdb to about 2020). Regarding the research as a whole: Collaborator samples came from the United States, Italy and Spain and covered acute and convalescent phases of COVID-19. The sample metadata nearly always contained a de-identified subject ID, COVID-19 status, age in years and sex. Samples came from the ongoing ImmuneRACE study (first 160 participants) plus 1,254 subjects from 6 global collaborators. The repertoires were released in a freely available public database intended as a resource for research on the immune response to SARS-CoV-2. The material from the prospective study consisted of cDNA or gDNA derived from T cells, B-cell-depleted T cells, or PBMCs. Where available, HLA class I and class II types were taken from metadata supplied by the sample provider and were not determined by assay-based typing. The dataset comprised deeply sampled blood TCRbeta repertoires from subjects exposed to, actively infected with, or recovered from COVID-19. General conclusions and limits of the study: The amount of clinical and demographic metadata varied by source and participant and was provided uncurated.

Collaborating institutions collected whole blood in K2EDTA tubes following their own protocols. For TCRbeta analysis, collaborator samples were shipped as frozen whole blood, as isolated PBMCs, or as DNA extracted from either sample type. Details on this clone: No antigen is known for it. No qualities accompany the bases; no much larger clone lies one base away.

The immunoSEQ Assay, a bias-controlled multiplex PCR, was used to amplify TCRbeta CDR3 regions from genomic DNA. The authors' pipeline ran thus. Within the assay, amplification of reference gene primers was used to estimate how many nucleated cells each sample contained. To quantify the absolute abundance of each unique TCRbeta CDR3 rearrangement, sequence reads were collapsed and filtered. For each sample, productive Simpson clonality was calculated by taking the square root of Simpson's diversity index across productive rearrangements. TCRdb carries this immuneACCESS record with in-frame sequences only. Its versions omit some clonotypes, under half of them owing to an unresolved V gene in the studies checked, with the rest unexplained. V and J calls and clone size are given by that table; D and trimming were obtained from the DNA. Across this sample there are some 45,000 clones, with about nine tenths seen only once. Just over 15% of the sample is in the top ten clones.

The CDR3 spans 14 residues, from the cysteine through the phenylalanine. The entry retains the CDR3 DNA only, 42 bases that are in frame from base 1. Trimming accounts for 4 bases at V and 2 bases at J, while the number of junction bases matched to no gene is 5. Taken from the germline V gene, the CDR1 and CDR2 loops are SGHDN and FVKESK. The sequenced material came from peripheral blood. The sequence links TRBV14 to TRBJ2-7, and 7 junctional nucleotides match TRBD1. This TCR came from a man in his sixties with active COVID-19. The DNA reads TGTGCCAGCAGCCCCGGACAGGTGACCTACGAGCAGTACTTC. Its protein product is CASSPGQVTYEQYF.